This is a list of T cell receptor beta chains from one sample in a study of Ad26.COV2.S vaccination and SARS-CoV-2 variants. Only in-frame clones appear in the TCRdb table, and some are missing; sequencing was by immunoSEQ multiplex PCR. The sample has hundreds of thousands of clones, 90% seen once. The material was peripheral blood, obtained in a trial of Ad26.COV2.S vaccine versus placebo. These receptors all come from a person aged 18 to 59 who received the Ad26.COV2.S COVID-19 vaccine or a placebo. CDR3s include the opening cysteine and the closing phenylalanine or tryptophan. A D gene is named only where the DNA matches it firmly. Only part of the rows carry a size: once, few, many, or a class if the clone is expanded.

J gene | clone size | V gene | D gene | CDR3 DNA | CDR3 protein
TRBJ2-3 | few | TRBV6-6 | . | TGTGCCAGCACTGCAGGGAGCACAGATACGCAGTATTTT | CASTAGSTDTQYF
TRBJ2-1 | few | TRBV28 | TRBD1 | TGTGCCAGCAAGAGACAGGGTGGAAATGAGCAGTTCTTC | CASKRQGGNEQFF
TRBJ2-2 | . | TRBV6-5 | TRBD1 | TGTGCCAGCAGTCAAACAGGGGGCAGGCCCGGGGAGCTGTTTTTT | CASSQTGGRPGELFF
TRBJ2-7 | . | TRBV6-5 | . | TGTGCCAGCAGAGTATTTAGCGGTCCCTACGAGCAGTACTTC | CASRVFSGPYEQYF
TRBJ2-2 | . | TRBV10-2 | TRBD2 | TGCGCCAGCAGTGATCACGGGAGGACTAGCGGGAGAGGGAACACCGGGGAGCTGTTTTTT | CASSDHGRTSGRGNTGELFF
TRBJ2-7 | . | TRBV6-2/TRBV6-3 | TRBD2 | TGTGCCAGCAGTTCCTTCGGGGGAGGGCCGGGCGAGCAGTACTTC | CASSSFGGGPGEQYF
TRBJ1-5 | . | TRBV6-5 | . | TGTGCCAGCACCTCGATCTATCAGCCCCAGCATTTT | CASTSIYQPQHF
TRBJ2-1 | . | TRBV27 | TRBD2 | TGTGCCAGCAGTTTGTTAGCGGGAGCAACCTACAATGAGCAGTTCTTC | CASSLLAGATYNEQFF
TRBJ2-7 | . | TRBV5-1 | . | TGCGCCAGCAGCCCCCGGAGGAGCTCCTACGAGCAGTACTTC | CASSPRRSSYEQYF
TRBJ2-1 | . | TRBV10-1 | TRBD2 | TGCGCCAGCAGTGAGTTGAGCGGGACTTACAATGAGCAGTTCTTC | CASSELSGTYNEQFF
TRBJ1-5 | few | TRBV28 | TRBD1 | TGTGCCAGCCTGACAGGGCCCCAGCCCCAGCATTTT | CASLTGPQPQHF
TRBJ2-7 | . | TRBV9 | TRBD1 | TGTGCCAGCAGCGTAGCTACAGGGGACGAGCAGTACTTC | CASSVATGDEQYF
TRBJ2-5 | once | TRBV28 | . | TGTGCCAGCAGCCTGGGGGCTTGGGAGACCCAGTACTTC | CASSLGAWETQYF
TRBJ2-2 | . | TRBV29-1 | TRBD2 | TGCAGCGTGGCGGGGGGTTCGGGCACCGGGGAGCTGTTTTTT | CSVAGGSGTGELFF
TRBJ1-5 | . | TRBV5-8 | . | TGTGCCAGCAACTCCTACAACAATCAGCCCCAGCATTTT | CASNSYNNQPQHF
TRBJ2-1 | . | TRBV7-9 | TRBD1 | TGTGCCAGCAGCCTTACAGGGGGCGGGTATTTCAATCATCAGTTCTTC | CASSLTGGGYFNHQFF
TRBJ1-2 | . | TRBV13 | . | TGTGCCAGCAGCCCCCAAAGAAGTGTGCATGGCTACACCTTC | CASSPQRSVHGYTF
TRBJ2-7 | . | TRBV10-1 | TRBD2 | TGCGCCAGCAGTCCGGGACTAGGGTACGAGCAGTACTTC | CASSPGLGYEQYF
TRBJ2-5 | . | TRBV5-1 | . | TGCGCCAGCAACCCCCAGAATGAAGAGACCCAGTACTTC | CASNPQNEETQYF
TRBJ1-1 | . | TRBV13 | TRBD1 | TGTGCCAGCAGCTTAGGCCCCCCGGGACAGGGAGGCACTGAAGCTTTCTTT | CASSLGPPGQGGTEAFF
TRBJ2-7 | . | TRBV6-2/TRBV6-3 | TRBD1 | TGTGCCAGCAGTTACGGGGCGGGACAGGAAGGCGAGCAGTACTTC | CASSYGAGQEGEQYF
TRBJ1-5 | . | TRBV27 | . | TGTGCCAGCAGTTTTTGGGATCAGCCCCAGCATTTT | CASSFWDQPQHF
TRBJ1-1 | . | TRBV4-1 | TRBD1 | TGCGCCAGCAGCCAAGGTCCCCAGGGGGGCACTGAAGCTTTCTTT | CASSQGPQGGTEAFF
TRBJ2-7 | . | TRBV21-1 | . | TGTGCCAGCAGCAATGACAGGGGGGTCTACGAGCAGTACTTC | CASSNDRGVYEQYF
TRBJ2-3 | . | TRBV3-1/TRBV3-2 | . | TGTGCCAGCAGCCAAGGGGGGATTCGCACAGATACGCAGTATTTT | CASSQGGIRTDTQYF
TRBJ2-5 | . | TRBV14 | TRBD2 | TGTGCCAGCAGCCAATATAAAGGACTAGCGGAGAGGGGAGAGACCCAGTACTTC | CASSQYKGLAERGETQYF
TRBJ1-3 | . | TRBV4-3 | . | TGCGCCAGCAGCCAAGATTGGGGGGGCGGAAACACCATATATTTT | CASSQDWGGGNTIYF
TRBJ2-3 | . | TRBV10-3 | TRBD2 | TGTGCCATCCGGGGGGGGAGCACAGATACGCAGTATTTT | CAIRGGSTDTQYF
TRBJ2-2 | . | TRBV5-1 | . | TGCGCCAGCAGCTTGGACGGCACCGGGGAGCTGTTTTTT | CASSLDGTGELFF
TRBJ2-2 | . | TRBV5-4 | TRBD1 | TGTGCCAGCAGCACACTAACAGGGGGCGTAGCCGGGGAGCTGTTTTTT | CASSTLTGGVAGELFF
TRBJ1-4 | . | TRBV5-1 | . | TGCGCCAGCAGCGAGGGGGAAACAAAACTGTTTTTT | CASSEGETKLFF
TRBJ2-5 | . | TRBV19 | . | TGTGCCAGTAGTATACTTCCAAGAGAGACCCAGTACTTC | CASSILPRETQYF
TRBJ2-7 | . | TRBV28 | TRBD1 | TGTGCCAGCAGCCCCGGGACAGGTATCCACGAGCAGTACTTC | CASSPGTGIHEQYF
TRBJ2-1 | . | TRBV5-1 | . | TGCGCCAGCAGCTTTTCTCGGTCAGGGTACTACAATGAGCAGTTCTTC | CASSFSRSGYYNEQFF
TRBJ2-7 | . | TRBV7-9 | . | TGTGCCAGCAGCTTAGAAGCGGTTCTCTCCTACGAGCAGTACTTC | CASSLEAVLSYEQYF
TRBJ2-1 | . | TRBV7-9 | TRBD2 | TGTGCCAGCAGCTCCGTACTAGCGGGAACCTACAATGAGCAGTTCTTC | CASSSVLAGTYNEQFF
TRBJ2-1 | . | TRBV25-1 | TRBD2 | TGTGCCAGTTCGACTAGCGGAAGGATCAATGAGCAGTTCTTC | CASSTSGRINEQFF
TRBJ2-2 | . | TRBV6-2/TRBV6-3 | . | TGTGCCAGCAGTTTGTTACCCTCGGACGGGGAGCTGTTTTTT | CASSLLPSDGELFF
TRBJ2-3 | . | TRBV30 | . | TGTGCCTGGGGGCCAGGGGGGTTCACAGATACGCAGTATTTT | CAWGPGGFTDTQYF
TRBJ2-7 | . | TRBV7-9 | TRBD2 | TGTGCCAGCAGGGGAGGGGACGGGAACTACGAGCAGTACTTC | CASRGGDGNYEQYF
TRBJ1-2 | . | TRBV27 | TRBD1 | TGTGCCAGCAGCGCCGGGACAGTTAACTATGGCTACACCTTC | CASSAGTVNYGYTF